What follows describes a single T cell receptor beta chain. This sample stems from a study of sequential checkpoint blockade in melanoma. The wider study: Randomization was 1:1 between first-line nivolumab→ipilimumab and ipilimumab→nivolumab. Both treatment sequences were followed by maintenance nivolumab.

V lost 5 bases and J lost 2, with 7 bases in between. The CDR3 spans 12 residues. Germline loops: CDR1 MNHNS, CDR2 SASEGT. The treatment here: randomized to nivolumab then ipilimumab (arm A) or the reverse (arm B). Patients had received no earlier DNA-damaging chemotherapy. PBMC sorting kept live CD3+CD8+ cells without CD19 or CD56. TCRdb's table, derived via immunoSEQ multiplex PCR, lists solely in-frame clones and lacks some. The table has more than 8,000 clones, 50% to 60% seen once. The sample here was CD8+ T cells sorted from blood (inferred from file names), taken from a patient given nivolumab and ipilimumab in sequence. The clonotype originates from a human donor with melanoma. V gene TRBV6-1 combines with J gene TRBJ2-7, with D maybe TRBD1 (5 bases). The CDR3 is CASSRQPYEQYF. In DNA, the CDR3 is TGTGCCAGCAGTCGACAGCCCTACGAGCAGTACTTC.